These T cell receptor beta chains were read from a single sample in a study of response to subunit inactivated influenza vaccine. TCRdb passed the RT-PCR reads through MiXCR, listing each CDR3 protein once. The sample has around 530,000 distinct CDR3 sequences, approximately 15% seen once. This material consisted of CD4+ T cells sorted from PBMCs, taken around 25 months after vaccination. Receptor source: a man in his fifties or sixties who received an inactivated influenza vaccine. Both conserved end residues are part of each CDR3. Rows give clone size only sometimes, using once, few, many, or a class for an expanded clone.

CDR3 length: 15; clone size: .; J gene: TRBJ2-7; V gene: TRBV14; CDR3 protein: CASSQAVGQTYEQYF
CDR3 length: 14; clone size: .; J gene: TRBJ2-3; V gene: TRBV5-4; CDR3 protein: CASSRRDPTDTQYF
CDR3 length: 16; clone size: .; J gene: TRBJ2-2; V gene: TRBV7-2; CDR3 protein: CASSIPSGRAPGELFF
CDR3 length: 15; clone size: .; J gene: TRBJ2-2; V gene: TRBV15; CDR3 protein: CATSRGQVSTGELFF
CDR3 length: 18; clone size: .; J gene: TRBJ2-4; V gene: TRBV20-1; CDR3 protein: CSARDLILSGVVKNIQYF
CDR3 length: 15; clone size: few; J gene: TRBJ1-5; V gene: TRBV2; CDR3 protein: CASSFRGRRNQPQHF
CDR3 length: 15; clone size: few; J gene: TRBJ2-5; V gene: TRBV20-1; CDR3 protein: CSADAWGRAKGTQYF
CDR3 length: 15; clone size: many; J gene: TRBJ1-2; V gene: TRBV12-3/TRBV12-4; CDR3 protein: CASRAGTATNYGYTF
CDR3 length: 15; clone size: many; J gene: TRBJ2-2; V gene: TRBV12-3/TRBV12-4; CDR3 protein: CASSFNTVNTGELFF
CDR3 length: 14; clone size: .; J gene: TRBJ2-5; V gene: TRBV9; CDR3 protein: CASSTLDPGETQYF
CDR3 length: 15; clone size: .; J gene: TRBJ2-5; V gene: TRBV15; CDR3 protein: CATSRWRTDQETQYF
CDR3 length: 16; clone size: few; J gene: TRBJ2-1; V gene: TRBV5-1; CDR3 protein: CASSLASAPTYNEQFF
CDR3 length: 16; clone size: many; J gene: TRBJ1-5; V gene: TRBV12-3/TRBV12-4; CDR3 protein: CASSINLPSSGQPQHF
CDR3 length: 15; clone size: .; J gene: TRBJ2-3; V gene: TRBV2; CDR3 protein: CASSENLAGVDAEYF
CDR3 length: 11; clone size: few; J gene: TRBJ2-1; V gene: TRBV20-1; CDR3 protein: CSAAGDNEQFF
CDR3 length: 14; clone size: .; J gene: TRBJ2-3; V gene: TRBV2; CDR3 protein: CASSAERSTDTQYF
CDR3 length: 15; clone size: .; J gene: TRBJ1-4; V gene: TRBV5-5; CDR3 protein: CASSLVGQRGKKLFF
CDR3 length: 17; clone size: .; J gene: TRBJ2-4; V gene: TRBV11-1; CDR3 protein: CASSLIGQGGAKNIQYF
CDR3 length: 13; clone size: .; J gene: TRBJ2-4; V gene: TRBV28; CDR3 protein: CASSPGSLGIQYF
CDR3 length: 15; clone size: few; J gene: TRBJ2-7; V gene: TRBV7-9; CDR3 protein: CASSLASGRGTEQYF
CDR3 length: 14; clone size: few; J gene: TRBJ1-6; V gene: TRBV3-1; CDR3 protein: CASSHGQANSPLHF
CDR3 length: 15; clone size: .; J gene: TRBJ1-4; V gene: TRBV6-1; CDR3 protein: CASRKRAGANEKLFF
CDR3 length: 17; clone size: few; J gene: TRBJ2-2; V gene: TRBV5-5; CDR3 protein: CASSLATGRVGTGELFF
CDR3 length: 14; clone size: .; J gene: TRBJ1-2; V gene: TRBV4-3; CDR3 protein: CASSLEDRNYGYTF
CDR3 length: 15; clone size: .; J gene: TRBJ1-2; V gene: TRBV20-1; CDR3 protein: CSALGGDRTNYGYTF
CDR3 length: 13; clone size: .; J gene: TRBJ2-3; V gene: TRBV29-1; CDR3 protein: CSVSDGSTDAQYF